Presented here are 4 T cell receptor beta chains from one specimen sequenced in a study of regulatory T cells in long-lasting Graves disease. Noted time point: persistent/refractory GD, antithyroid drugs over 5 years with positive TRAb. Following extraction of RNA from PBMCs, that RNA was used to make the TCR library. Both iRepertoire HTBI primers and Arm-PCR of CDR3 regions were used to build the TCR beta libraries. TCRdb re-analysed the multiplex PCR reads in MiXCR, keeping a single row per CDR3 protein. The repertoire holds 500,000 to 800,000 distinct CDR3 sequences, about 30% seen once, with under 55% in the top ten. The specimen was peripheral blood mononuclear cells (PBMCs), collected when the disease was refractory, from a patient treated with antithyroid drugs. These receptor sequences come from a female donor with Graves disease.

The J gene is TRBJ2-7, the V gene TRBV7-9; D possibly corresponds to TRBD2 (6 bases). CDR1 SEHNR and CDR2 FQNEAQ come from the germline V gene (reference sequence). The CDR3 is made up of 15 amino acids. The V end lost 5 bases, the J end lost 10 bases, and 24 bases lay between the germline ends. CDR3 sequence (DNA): TGTGCCAGCAGCCTACCCCGACTAGGCTCAGCGCGTCAGTACTTC. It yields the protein CASSLPRLGSARQYF.

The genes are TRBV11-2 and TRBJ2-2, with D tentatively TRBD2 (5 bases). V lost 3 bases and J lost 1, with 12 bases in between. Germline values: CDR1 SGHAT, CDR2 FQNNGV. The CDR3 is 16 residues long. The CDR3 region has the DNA TGTGCCAGCAGCTTTTCTTCGGGGATGAACACCGGGGAGCTGTTTTTT. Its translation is CASSFSSGMNTGELFF. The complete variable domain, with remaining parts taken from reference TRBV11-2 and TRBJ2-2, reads EAGVAQSPRYKIIEKRQSVAFWCNPISGHATLYWYQQILGQGPKLLIQFQNNGVVDDSQLPKDRFSAERLKGVDSTLKIQPAKLEDSAVYLCASSFSSGMNTGELFFGEGSRLTVL.

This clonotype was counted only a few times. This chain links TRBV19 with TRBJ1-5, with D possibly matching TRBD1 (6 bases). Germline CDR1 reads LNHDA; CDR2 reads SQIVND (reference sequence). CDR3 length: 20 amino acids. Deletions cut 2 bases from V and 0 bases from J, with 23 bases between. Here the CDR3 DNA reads TGTGCCAGTAGTATATGGAGGGGCGGGGACAACTCATTTAGCAATCAGCCCCAGCATTTT. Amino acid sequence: CASSIWRGGDNSFSNQPQHF.

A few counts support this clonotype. CDR3 sequence reads: CASSTLRLHTIYF. CDR3 DNA: TGTGCCAGCAGTACCCTCCGGCTTCACACCATATATTTT. V usage is TRBV28 and J usage is TRBJ1-3; D not certain. The CDR3 covers 13 residues. V was trimmed by 5 bases and J by 8 bases, leaving 13 bases between them. Germline V gives CDR1 MDHEN, CDR2 SYDVKM.